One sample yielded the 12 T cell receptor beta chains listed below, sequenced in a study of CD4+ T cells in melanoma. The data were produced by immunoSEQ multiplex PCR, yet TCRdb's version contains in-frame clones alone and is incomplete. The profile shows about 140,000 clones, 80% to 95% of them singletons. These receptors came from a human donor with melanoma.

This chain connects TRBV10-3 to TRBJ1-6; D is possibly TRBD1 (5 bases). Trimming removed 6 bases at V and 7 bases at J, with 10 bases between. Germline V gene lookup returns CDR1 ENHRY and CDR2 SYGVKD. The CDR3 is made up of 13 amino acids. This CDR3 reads CAISGTWNSPLHF. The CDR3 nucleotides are TGTGCCATCAGCGGGACTTGGAATTCACCCCTCCACTTT.

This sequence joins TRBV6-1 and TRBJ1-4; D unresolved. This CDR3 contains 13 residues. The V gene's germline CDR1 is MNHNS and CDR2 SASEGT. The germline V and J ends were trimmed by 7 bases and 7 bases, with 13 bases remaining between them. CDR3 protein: CASNLARSEKLFF. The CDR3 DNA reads TGTGCCAGCAATCTGGCTAGATCTGAAAAACTGTTTTTT.

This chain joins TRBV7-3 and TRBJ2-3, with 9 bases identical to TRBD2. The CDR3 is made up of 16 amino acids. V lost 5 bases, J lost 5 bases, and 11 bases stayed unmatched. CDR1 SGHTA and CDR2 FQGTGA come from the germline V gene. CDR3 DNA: TGTGCCAGCAGCCATAGCGGGGGAAGAGGTGGAGATACGCAGTATTTT. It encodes CASSHSGGRGGDTQYF.

CDR3 in amino acids: CASSVLGGEGYTF. Written as DNA, the CDR3 is TGTGCCAGCAGTGTTCTCGGGGGAGAAGGCTACACCTTC. The V call is TRBV27, the J call TRBJ1-2; D possibly corresponds to TRBD1 (5 bases). V was trimmed by 5 bases and J by 8 bases, leaving 15 bases between them. Germline V gives CDR1 MNHEY, CDR2 SMNVEV (reference sequence). The CDR3 loop spans 13 amino acids.

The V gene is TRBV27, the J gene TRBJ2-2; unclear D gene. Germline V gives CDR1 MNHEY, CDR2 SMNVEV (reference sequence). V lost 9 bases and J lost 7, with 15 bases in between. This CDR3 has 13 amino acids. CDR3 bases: TGTGCCAGTGCCCCGTTGGGCGGCGGGGAGCTGTTTTTT. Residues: CASAPLGGGELFF.

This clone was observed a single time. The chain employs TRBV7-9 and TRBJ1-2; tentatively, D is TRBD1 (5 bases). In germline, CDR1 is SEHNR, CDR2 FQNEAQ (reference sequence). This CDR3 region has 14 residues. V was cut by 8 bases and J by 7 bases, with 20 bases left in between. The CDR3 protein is CASGPDGGAGGYTF. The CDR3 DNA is TGTGCCAGCGGACCTGACGGGGGTGCTGGTGGCTACACCTTC.

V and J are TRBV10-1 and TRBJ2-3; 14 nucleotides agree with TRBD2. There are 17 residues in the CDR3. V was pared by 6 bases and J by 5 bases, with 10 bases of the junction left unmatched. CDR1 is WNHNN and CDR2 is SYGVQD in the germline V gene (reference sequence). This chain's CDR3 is CASSTGTSGGNRDTQYF. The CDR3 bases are TGCGCCAGCAGCACCGGGACTAGCGGGGGAAATAGAGATACGCAGTATTTT.

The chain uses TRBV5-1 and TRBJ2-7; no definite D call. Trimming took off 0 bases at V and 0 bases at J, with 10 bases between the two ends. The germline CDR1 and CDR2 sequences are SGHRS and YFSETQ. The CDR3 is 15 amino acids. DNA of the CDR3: TGCGCCAGCAGCTTGGGGTCAGGAAGCTCCTACGAGCAGTACTTC. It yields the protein CASSLGSGSSYEQYF.

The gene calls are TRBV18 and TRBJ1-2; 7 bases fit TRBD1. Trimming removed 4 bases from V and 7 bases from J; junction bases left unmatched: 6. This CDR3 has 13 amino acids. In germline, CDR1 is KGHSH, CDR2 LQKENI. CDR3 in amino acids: CASSLAGGGGYTF. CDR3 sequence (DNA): TGTGCCAGCTCACTGGCAGGGGGAGGTGGCTACACCTTC.

The CDR3 is CSVGWGGVNTGELFF. Here the CDR3 DNA reads TGCAGCGTTGGTTGGGGAGGAGTGAACACCGGGGAGCTGTTTTTT. The genes are TRBV29-1 and TRBJ2-2; TRBD2 might be the D (6 bases). Germline CDR1 reads SQVTM; CDR2 reads ANQGSEA. V shed 4 bases and J shed 1 base, with 13 bases lying between them. The CDR3 has 15 amino acids.

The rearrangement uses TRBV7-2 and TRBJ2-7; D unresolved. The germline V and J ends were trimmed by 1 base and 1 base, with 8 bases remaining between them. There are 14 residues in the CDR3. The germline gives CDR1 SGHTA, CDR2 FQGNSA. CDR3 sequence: CASSLVQGSYEQYF. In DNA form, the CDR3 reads TGTGCCAGCAGCTTAGTACAAGGTTCCTACGAGCAGTACTTC.

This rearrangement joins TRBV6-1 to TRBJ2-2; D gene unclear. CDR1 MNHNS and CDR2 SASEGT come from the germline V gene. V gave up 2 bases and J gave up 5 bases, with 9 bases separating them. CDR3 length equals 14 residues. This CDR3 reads CASSESKRTGELFF. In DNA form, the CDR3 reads TGTGCCAGCAGTGAATCGAAGAGAACCGGGGAGCTGTTTTTT.